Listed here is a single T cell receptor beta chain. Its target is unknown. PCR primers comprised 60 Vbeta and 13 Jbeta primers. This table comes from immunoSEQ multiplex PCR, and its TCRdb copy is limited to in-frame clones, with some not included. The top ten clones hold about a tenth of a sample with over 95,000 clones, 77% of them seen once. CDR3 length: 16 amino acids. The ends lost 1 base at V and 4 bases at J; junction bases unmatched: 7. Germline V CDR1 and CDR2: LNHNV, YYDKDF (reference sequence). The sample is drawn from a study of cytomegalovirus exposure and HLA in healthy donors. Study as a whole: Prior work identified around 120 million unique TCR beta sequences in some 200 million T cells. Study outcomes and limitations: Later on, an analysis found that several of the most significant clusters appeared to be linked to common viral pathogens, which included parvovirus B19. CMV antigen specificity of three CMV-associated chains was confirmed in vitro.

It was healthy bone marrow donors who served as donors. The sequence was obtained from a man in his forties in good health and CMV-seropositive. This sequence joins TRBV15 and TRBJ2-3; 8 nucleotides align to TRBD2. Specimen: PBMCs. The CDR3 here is CATSRGGTGGSDTQYF. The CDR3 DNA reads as TGTGCCACCAGCAGAGGGGGGACGGGAGGGTCAGATACGCAGTATTTT.